Reported below is one TCR beta chain. What it recognizes is unknown. The data belong to a study of shared clonotypes between healthy human individuals. Findings of the study overall: Donor clonotype sharing was expected to depend on sequencing depth.

All of the donors resided in Nashville, Tennessee, and each was a Caucasian adult. Looked up from germline, CDR1 is SEHNR and CDR2 is FQNEAQ (reference sequence). V lost 1 base and J lost 6, with 15 bases in between. CDR3 length: 15 residues. Sequencing was at deep level. Authors' methods: Filtering differed for immunoSEQ, which gave only junction sequences without quality scores. Produced via immunoSEQ multiplex PCR; TCRdb's table is partial and in-frame only. The V and J calls and clone size come from that table; D and trimming were worked out from the DNA. The repertoire holds around 700,000 clones, with roughly 70% as singletons.

The sequenced material came from memory CD4+ T cells sorted from blood. Subset here: CD45RA-negative fraction. This clonotype was obtained from a woman younger than 45 in good health. The chain has TRBV7-9 and TRBJ1-1; TRBD1 is a possible D gene (5 bases). CDR3 in DNA: TGTGCCAGCAGCTTAGGAGGGAGGGGAGTAGCTGAAGCTTTCTTT. Residues: CASSLGGRGVAEAFF.